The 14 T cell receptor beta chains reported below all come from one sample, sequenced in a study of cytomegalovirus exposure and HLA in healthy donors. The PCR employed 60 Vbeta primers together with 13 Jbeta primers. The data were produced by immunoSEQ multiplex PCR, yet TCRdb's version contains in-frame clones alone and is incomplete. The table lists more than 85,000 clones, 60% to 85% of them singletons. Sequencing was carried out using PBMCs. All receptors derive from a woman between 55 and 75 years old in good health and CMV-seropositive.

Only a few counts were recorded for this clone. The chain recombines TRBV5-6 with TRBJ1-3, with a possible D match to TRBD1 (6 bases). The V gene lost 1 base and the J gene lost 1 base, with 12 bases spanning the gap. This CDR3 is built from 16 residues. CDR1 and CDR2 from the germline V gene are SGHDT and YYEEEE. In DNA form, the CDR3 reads TGTGCCAGCAGCTTGACAGGGATACTTTCTGGAAACACCATATATTTT. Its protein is CASSLTGILSGNTIYF.

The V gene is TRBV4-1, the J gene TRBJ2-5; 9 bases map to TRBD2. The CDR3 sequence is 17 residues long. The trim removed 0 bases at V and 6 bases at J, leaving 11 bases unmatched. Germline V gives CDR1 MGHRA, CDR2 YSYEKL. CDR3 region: CASSQEGSAGGRKTQYF. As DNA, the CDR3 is TGCGCCAGCAGCCAAGAGGGGTCAGCGGGAGGAAGGAAGACCCAGTACTTC.

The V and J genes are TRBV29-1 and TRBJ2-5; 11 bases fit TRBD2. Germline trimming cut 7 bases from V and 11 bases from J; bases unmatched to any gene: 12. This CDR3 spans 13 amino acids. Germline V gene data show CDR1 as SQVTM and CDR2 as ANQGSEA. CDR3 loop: CSARGQLAGEQYF. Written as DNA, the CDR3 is TGCAGCGCCCGGGGCCAACTAGCGGGAGAACAGTACTTC.

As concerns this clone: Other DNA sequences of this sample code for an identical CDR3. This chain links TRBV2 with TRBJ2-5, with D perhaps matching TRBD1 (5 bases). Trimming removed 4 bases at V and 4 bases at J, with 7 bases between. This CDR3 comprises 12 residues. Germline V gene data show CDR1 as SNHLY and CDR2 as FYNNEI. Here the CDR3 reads CASSVTGETQYF. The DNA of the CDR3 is TGTGCCAGCAGTGTCACAGGAGAGACCCAGTACTTC.

CDR3 sequence (DNA): TGTGCCAGCTCACCAGAATCTGGGACACTTCGCCTGGATACGCAGTATTTT. It codes for CASSPESGTLRLDTQYF. The chain has TRBV18 and TRBJ2-3, with a tentative D call TRBD1 (6 bases). CDR1 KGHSH and CDR2 LQKENI come from the germline V gene. The CDR3 has 17 amino acids. Deletions cut 2 bases from V and 6 bases from J, with 21 bases between. Looking up the rest from reference TRBV18 and TRBJ2-3 gives the full variable domain: NAGVMQNPRHLVRRRGQEARLRCSPMKGHSHVYWYRQLPEEGLKFMVYLQKENIIDESGMPKERFSAEFPKEGPSILRIQQVVRGDSAAYFCASSPESGTLRLDTQYFGPGTRLTVL.

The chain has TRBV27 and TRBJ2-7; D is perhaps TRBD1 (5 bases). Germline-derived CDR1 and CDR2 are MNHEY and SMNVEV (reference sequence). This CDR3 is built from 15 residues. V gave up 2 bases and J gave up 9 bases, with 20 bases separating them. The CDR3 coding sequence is TGTGCCAGCAGTTTAGCCCTTCCAGGGTATCTAAGGCAGTACTTC. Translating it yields CASSLALPGYLRQYF.

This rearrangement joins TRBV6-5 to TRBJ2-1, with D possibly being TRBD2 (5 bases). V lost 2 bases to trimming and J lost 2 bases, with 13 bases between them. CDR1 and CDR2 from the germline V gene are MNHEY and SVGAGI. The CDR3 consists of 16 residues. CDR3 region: CASSYLAGVPYNEQFF. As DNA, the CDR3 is TGTGCCAGCAGTTACCTGGCCGGGGTTCCCTACAATGAGCAGTTCTTC.

The CDR3 DNA is TGTGCCAGCAGCAAACTCATCAGGGAGCAGTTCTTC. It yields the protein CASSKLIREQFF. V gene TRBV7-9 combines with J gene TRBJ2-1, with D unclear. There are 12 residues in the CDR3. The germline gives CDR1 SEHNR, CDR2 FQNEAQ (reference sequence). The germline V and J ends were trimmed by 5 bases and 10 bases, with 12 bases remaining between them. The whole variable domain, filled in from reference TRBV7-9 and TRBJ2-1, reads DTGVSQNPRHKITKRGQNVTFRCDPISEHNRLYWYRQTLGQGPEFLTYFQNEAQLEKSRLLSDRFSAERPKGSFSTLEIQRTEQGDSAMYLCASSKLIREQFFGPGTRLTVL.

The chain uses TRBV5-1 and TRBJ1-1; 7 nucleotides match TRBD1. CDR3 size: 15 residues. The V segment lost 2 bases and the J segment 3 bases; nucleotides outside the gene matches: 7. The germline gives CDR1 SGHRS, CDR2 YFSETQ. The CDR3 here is CASSLQGRYDTEAFF. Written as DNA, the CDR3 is TGCGCCAGCAGCTTACAGGGGCGCTATGACACTGAAGCTTTCTTT.

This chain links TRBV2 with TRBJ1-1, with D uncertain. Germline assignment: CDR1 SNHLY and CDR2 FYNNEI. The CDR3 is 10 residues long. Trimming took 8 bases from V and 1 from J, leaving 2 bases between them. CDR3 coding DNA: TGTGCCAGCCGGAACACTGAAGCTTTCTTT. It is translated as CASRNTEAFF.

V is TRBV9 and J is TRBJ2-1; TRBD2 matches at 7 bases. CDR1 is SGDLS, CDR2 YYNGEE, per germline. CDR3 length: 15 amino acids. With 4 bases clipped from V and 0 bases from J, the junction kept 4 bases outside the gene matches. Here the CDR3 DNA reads TGTGCCAGCAGCCCGAGCGGGAACTCCTACAATGAGCAGTTCTTC. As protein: CASSPSGNSYNEQFF.

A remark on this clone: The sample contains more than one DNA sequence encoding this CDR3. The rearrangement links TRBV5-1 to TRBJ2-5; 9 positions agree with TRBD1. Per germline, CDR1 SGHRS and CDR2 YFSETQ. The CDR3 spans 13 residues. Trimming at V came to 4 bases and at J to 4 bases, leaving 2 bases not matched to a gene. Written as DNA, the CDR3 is TGCGCCAGCAGCCTGGGACAGGGAGAGACCCAGTACTTC. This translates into CASSLGQGETQYF.

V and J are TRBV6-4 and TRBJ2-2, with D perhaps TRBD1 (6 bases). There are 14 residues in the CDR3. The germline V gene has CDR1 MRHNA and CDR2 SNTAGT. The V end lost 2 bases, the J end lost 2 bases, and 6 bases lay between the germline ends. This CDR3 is CASSDGTNTGELFF. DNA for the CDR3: TGTGCCAGCAGTGACGGGACAAACACCGGGGAGCTGTTTTTT.

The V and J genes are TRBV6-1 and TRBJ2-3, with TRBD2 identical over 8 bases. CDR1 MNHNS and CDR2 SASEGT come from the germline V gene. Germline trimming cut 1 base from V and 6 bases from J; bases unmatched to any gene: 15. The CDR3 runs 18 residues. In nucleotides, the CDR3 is TGTGCCAGCAGTGAAGAGGACGGGAGGGCCGTAAATGATGATACGCAGTATTTT. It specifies CASSEEDGRAVNDDTQYF.